This T cell receptor beta chain stems from a study of cytomegalovirus exposure and HLA in healthy donors (dated by TCRdb to 2016 to 2017). Regarding the complete study: An earlier analysis of about 560 of the donors reported about 300 Gb of sequence data and 95 million to 120 million unique TCR beta sequences obtained from approximately 180 million T cells. Donor age, sex, ethnicity and CMV serostatus were collected together with the repertoire data. The number of typed donors differed by locus: roughly 620-630 for A, B, C, DRB1 and DQB1; 500 to 550 for DQA1; approximately 610 for DPA1; and about 450 for DPB1. The later analysis used no new phenotypic data to find candidate immune exposures, relying instead on TCR beta sequences and their occurrence across donors. Four to six DR-DQ haplotypes were handled as single units for association and clustering, since linkage in the cohort was strong. A later genetic analysis used genome-wide SNP genotypes for about three fifths of the 666 donors, treating that subset as a discovery cohort. The study aimed to test whether cataloging public T cell receptors could reveal signatures of past pathogen exposure. An early release covering roughly 580 HLA-typed donors comprised about 300 gigabases of sequencing data and around 80 million unique TCR sequences. HLA typing covered class I and class II loci at four-digit resolution. An earlier analysis of 500 to 650 of the donors applied high-throughput TCR beta sequencing to assess whether each TCR beta V gene segment acted as functional or pseudogenic. Every discovery cohort repertoire had been produced on one sequencing platform. Using immunosequencing, the study profiled T cell repertoires from some 670 subjects and related those repertoires to cytomegalovirus serostatus. Of the approximately 400 genotyped donors, 75% to 85% were placed in the genetic ancestry cluster associated with self-reported Caucasian donors. To predict cytomegalovirus infection status, the study combined high-throughput TCR immunosequencing, statistical association of individual TCRs with disease status, and machine learning. To study patterns of TCR occurrence, a later analysis re-analyzed previously published TCR beta repertoires from several hundred donors and added high-resolution HLA genotyping. Among almost 400 genotyped donors of the cohort, an average of roughly 240,000 unique TCR beta nucleotide sequences were sequenced per donor, roughly 20% of them non-productive. In addition to the first cohort of roughly 700 subjects, a separate validation cohort of 120 different subjects was used. Study-level results and caveats: Correlated functional status among segregating V segments might be attributable to linkage disequilibrium, but an unknown experimental factor could not be ruled out. Because the 87-base-pair reads could not distinguish some IMGT-functional V segments, including TRBV6-2 and TRBV6-3, those segments were excluded. Because HLA typing was unavailable for some donors at each locus, only the typed subset was used in association tests. In a later analysis, several top co-occurrence clusters were reported to appear linked to parvovirus B19, influenza, CMV and Epstein-Barr virus. In a later genetic analysis, a missense DCLRE1C variant was associated with V-gene and J-gene trimming of TCR beta chains, and the association was replicated in an independent cohort. A cluster of highly shared sequence variants was judged likely to be a technical artifact of the sequencing pipeline. In this cohort, only TCR beta chains were sequenced, and detectable features were limited by the absence of alpha or paired-chain data. While some public TCRs were present in many individuals, most TCR sequences turned up only very rarely across donors. Sequencing depth was assumed to be roughly uniform across donors in the presence/absence analyses, though that assumption may not hold. In a later analysis, 15,000 to 20,000 TCR beta sequences were associated with specific HLA alleles at a false discovery rate of 0.05. Because counts were too low, seventeen rarely observed V segments, including chromosome 9 orphons, were excluded from the earlier analysis of around 590 of the donors. In a later analysis, the rate of TCR association differed among HLA loci, with DRB1 alleles having the most associated TCRs and HLA-C alleles having the fewest. A total of 150 to 200 TCR beta chains were listed by the study as associated with cytomegalovirus. A later analysis found that HLA-associated TCR beta chains were more clonally expanded and had lower generation probabilities than equally common non-associated chains. An earlier analysis of approximately 570 of the donors showed that most TCR beta V segments appeared in productive rearrangements either about 87% or about 30% of the time, which broadly matched IMGT annotations. Compared with the 666-donor mean, donors in an Asian-associated ancestry cluster had fewer N-insertions in productive TCRs, according to a later genetic analysis. According to the authors, the approach could potentially be generalized to other disease states and immunological phenotypes. A further reported finding was that TCR beta sequences accurately predicted the HLA-A and HLA-B alleles for most subjects in the first cohort. A few of the identified cytomegalovirus-associated TCR beta chains were confirmed in vitro to be specific for cytomegalovirus antigens. CMV serostatus was the only immune exposure information available for the cohort. According to a later analysis, most CMV-associated TCR beta chains appeared to be HLA-restricted, and the HLA associations seemed to be driven largely by CMV exposure. In both the original and validation cohorts, the classifier was reported to diagnose cytomegalovirus status with high specificity and sensitivity. Assigning TCR associations to individual alleles was difficult when HLA alleles, especially DR and DQ, strongly co-occurred.

The library relied on the immunoSEQ multiplex PCR assay. For the multiplex PCR, a mixture combining 60 forward primers for TCR Vbeta segments and 13 reverse primers for TCR Jbeta segments was used. Amplification of the CDR3 region of rearranged TCR beta genes was performed with a multiplex PCR assay on genomic DNA. Amplified TCR beta libraries were sequenced as 87-base-pair reads on the Illumina HiSeq System. On the authors' methods: A later analysis counted around 72 million unique TCR beta chains across the 666 repertoires, and 10 million to 11 million of these chains were shared by at least two donors. A nearest-neighbor algorithm error-corrected the raw reads and collapsed the reads into unique sequences, merging closely related sequences to remove PCR and sequencing errors. Alignment of CDR3 sequences to IMGT reference sequences was used to assign V, D and J gene segments. For a sequence to be retained, at least a six-nucleotide match to both a V gene segment and a J gene segment was required. A rearrangement counted as productive if the CDR3 had no stop codons and remained in frame with V and J, and every other rearrangement counted as non-productive. CDR3 was defined according to IMGT convention as the region running from the second conserved V-encoded cysteine to the conserved J-encoded phenylalanine. The earlier analysis of about 560 of the donors excluded any sequence lacking an unambiguous match to a single V gene segment. In an earlier analysis of 587 of the donors, V segments were called functional above 56.7% productive rearrangements and were called segregating when the between-donor standard deviation exceeded 5%. A statistical classification framework was developed to diagnose cytomegalovirus status using the catalog of TCR beta chain sequences. V and J gene assignment, in a later analysis, came from comparing TCR nucleotide sequences with IMGT/GENE-DB human TR gene sequences. The TCRdist pipeline was used in a later analysis to assign CDR3 sequences and most-parsimonious VDJ recombination scenarios. In a later analysis, each TCR beta chain was defined by its CDR3 amino acid sequence together with its V-gene family, and reads without a unique V-gene family were excluded. A later analysis removed 450 to 600 highly shared, low-generation-probability nucleotide sequences to deal with suspected cross-contamination and a sequencing artifact. For each public chain, a later analysis derived a clonal expansion index from normalized ranks of inferred template counts within each repertoire. In a later analysis, generation probabilities were computed with a VDJ recombination model fitted to out-of-frame rearrangements, and the resulting probabilities were checked against IGoR. A later analysis scored TCR-TCR, TCR-HLA and TCR-CMV co-occurrence with hypergeometric tests, applying a repertoire-size bias correction to TCR pairs. False discovery rates were estimated in a later analysis by permuting HLA or CMV assignments 20 times. In a later analysis, co-occurring TCRs were grouped using DBSCAN, and TCRdist sequence similarity was added for clustering within HLA-allele-positive subsets. Repertoires with fewer than 30,000 or more than 120,000 public chains, plus five repertoires with anomalous nucleotide sharing, were excluded from co-occurrence clustering. What TCRdb holds here is the immuneACCESS table cut down to in-frame rearrangements. Part of the clones is not present; checked against another copy, under half of the missing clones reflect an unresolved V gene, and the others are unexplained. D and trimming were read from the DNA, whereas the V and J calls and clone size are those reported in that table. The sample table records 100,000 to 120,000 clones; 70% to 85% of these occur just once. Of the sample, 2% to 3% falls within the top ten clones.

Of note for this clone: Its antigen is unknown. No base quality information exists; no much larger clone differs at one position.

The cohort comprised around 690 healthy bone marrow donors. Cohort members were all nominally healthy when sampled, although unrecorded immune exposures were likely present. The donor was CMV seronegative and was included in the group of a few hundred seronegative cohort members. Each donor provided a peripheral blood sample, and peripheral blood mononuclear cells were used for TCR beta sequencing. Genomic DNA was extracted from the blood cell samples with the Qiagen DNeasy Blood Extraction Kit. Trimming takes 1 base off V and 3 bases off J; junction bases not matched to a gene: 5. From the cysteine through the phenylalanine, the CDR3 covers 16 amino acids. Only the CDR3 DNA stays, 48 bases, in frame from base 1. CDR1 LNHNV and CDR2 YYDKDF were looked up in the germline V gene (reference sequence).

The origin of this receptor is a woman aged 18-30 years in good health and CMV-seronegative. The sequence links TRBV15 to TRBJ1-2; 10 middle bases align to TRBD1. What was sequenced was PBMCs. The nucleotides are TGTGCCACCAGCAGAGGCGACAGGGGGCTCGACTATGGCTACACCTTC. This encodes CATSRGDRGLDYGYTF. With all but the CDR3 taken from the reference TRBV15 and TRBJ1-2 genes, the full variable domain is: DAMVIQNPRYQVTQFGKPVTLSCSQTLNHNVMYWYQQKSSQAPKLLFHYYDKDFNNEADTPDNFQSRRPNTSFCFLDIRSPGLGDTAMYLCATSRGDRGLDYGYTFGSGTRLTVV.